These T cell receptor beta chains were read from a single sample in a study of human T cells and chemical hapten exposure. One entry per CDR3 protein results from TCRdb running MiXCR on the RACE reads. The profile shows fewer than 500,000 distinct CDR3 sequences, roughly 5% of them singletons. Sequenced material: whole blood, taken in connection with sensitization to the hapten diphenylcyclopropenone (DPC). Source of these receptors: a woman aged 50 to 60 with alopecia areata. Some clones in this sample may be carry-over from other donors' samples. The CDR3 runs from the conserved cysteine through the conserved F or W. A D gene is named only where the DNA matches it firmly.

TRBD1,TRBV20-1,TRBJ1-4,CSAGKGATNEKLFF
-,TRBV7-2,TRBJ1-1,CASSLIVGARGTEAFF
-,TRBV10-2,TRBJ1-1,CASSEVAATEAFF
-,TRBV7-9,TRBJ2-2,CASNLQVRVGELFF
-,TRBV20-1,TRBJ2-7,CSARDPRTANPYF
TRBD2,TRBV7-2,TRBJ2-1,CASSTQPSGRASEQFF
-,TRBV7-3,TRBJ2-1,CASSLTVAGGEQFF
-,TRBV4-3,TRBJ2-3,CASSQDVTGVVTDTQYF
-,TRBV9,TRBJ1-2,CASSVTGPEGYTF
-,TRBV9,TRBJ2-4,CASSARGQGENIQYF
-,TRBV7-9,TRBJ2-6,CASSPDPGAPTSGANVLTF
-,TRBV5-1,TRBJ1-2,CASSLVPSYGYTF
-,TRBV29-1,TRBJ2-2,CSVGDLGGPTGELFF
TRBD2,TRBV6-2/TRBV6-3,TRBJ2-1,CASSRLTSGRFF
-,TRBV12-3/TRBV12-4,TRBJ1-5,CASSFSNANQPQHF
TRBD1,TRBV20-1,TRBJ1-1,CSARDPGGQAEAFF
TRBD1,TRBV20-1,TRBJ2-3,CSARGQGLTDTQYF